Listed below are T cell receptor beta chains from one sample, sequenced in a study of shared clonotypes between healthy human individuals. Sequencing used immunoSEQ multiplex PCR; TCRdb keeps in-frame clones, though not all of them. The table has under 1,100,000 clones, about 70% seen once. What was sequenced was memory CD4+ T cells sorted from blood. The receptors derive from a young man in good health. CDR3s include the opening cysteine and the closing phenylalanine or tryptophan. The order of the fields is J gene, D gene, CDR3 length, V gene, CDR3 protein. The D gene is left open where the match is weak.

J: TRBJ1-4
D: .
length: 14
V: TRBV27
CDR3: CASSFGQANEKLFF

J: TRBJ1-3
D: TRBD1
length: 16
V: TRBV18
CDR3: CASSPQGQGAGNTIYF

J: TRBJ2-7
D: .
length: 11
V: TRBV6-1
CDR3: CASSEAGHRYF

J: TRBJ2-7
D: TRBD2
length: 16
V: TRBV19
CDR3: CASSITAGLDSYEQYF

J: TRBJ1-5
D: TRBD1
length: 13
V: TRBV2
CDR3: CAGKQGRDQPQHF

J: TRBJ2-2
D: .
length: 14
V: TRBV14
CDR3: CASSRDNLSGELFF

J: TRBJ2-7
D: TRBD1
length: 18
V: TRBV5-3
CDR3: CARSPVHRHRGEGDEQYF

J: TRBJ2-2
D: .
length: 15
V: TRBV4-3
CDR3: CASGHNSHNTGELFF

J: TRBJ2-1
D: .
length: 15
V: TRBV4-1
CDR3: CASSQEGAAYNEQFF

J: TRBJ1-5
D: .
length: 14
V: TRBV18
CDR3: CASSPLGGYQPQHF

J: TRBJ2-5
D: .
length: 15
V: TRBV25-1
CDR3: CASTGRGGHSETQYF

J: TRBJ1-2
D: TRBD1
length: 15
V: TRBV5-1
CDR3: CASRYGTADNYGYTF

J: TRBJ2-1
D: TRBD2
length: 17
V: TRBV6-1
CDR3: CASSGPLAGAYYNEQFF

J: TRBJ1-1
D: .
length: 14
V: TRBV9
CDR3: CASSVDILNTEAFF

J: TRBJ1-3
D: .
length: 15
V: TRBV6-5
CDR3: CASSYSVGPGNTIYF

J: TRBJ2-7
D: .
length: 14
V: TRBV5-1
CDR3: CASSFQADVNEQYF

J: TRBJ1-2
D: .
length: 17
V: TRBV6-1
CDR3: CASSEPRGDNLNYGYTF

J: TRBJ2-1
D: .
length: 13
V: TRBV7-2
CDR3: CASSLRSWNEQFF

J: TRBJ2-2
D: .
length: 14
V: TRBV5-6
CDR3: CASSLGTITGELFF

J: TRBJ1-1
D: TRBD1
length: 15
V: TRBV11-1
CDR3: CASSISTGSNTEAFF

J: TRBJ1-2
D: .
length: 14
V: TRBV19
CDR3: CASSLGTANYGYTF

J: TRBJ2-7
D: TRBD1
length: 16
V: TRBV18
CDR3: CASSSNRGRGSYEQYF

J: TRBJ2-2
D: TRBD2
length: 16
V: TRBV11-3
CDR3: CASSLRLAGTTGELFF

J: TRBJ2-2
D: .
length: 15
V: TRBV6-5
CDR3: CASSSPGQNTGELFF

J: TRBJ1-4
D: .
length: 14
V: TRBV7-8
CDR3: CASSLASQGEKLFF

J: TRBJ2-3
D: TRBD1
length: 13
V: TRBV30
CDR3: CACRDRGTDTQYF

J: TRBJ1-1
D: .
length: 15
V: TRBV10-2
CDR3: CASINRDIAGTEAFF

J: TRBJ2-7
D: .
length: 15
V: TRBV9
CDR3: CASSPRSGGFYEQYF

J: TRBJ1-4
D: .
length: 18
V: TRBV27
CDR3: CASSPSGGGRVRDEKLFF

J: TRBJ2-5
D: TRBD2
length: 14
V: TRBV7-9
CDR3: CASSIASGQETQYF

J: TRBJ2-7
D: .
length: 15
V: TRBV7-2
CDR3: CASSSRTGGNYEQYF

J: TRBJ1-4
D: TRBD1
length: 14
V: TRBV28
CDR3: CASSTGGANEKLFF

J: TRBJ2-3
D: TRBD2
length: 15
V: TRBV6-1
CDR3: CASSESSGRVDTQYF

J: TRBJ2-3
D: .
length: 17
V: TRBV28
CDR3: CASSPSPWRDSTDTQYF